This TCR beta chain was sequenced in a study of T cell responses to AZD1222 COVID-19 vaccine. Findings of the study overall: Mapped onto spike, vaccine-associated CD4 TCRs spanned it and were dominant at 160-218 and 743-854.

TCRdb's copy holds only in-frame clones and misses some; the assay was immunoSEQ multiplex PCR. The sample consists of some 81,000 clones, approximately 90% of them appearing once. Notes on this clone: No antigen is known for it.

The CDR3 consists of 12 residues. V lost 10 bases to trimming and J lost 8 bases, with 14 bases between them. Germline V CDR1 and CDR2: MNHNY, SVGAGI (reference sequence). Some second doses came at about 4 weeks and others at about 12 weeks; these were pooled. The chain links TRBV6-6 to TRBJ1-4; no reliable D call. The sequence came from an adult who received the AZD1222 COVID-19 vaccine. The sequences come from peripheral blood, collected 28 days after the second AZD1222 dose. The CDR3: CATLGLGEKLFF. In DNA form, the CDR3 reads TGTGCCACTCTGGGCTTAGGGGAAAAACTGTTTTTT.